This T cell receptor (beta chain) was observed in a study of T cell repertoires in cytomegalovirus infection (dated by TCRdb to about 2019). Concerning the study at large: Recently identified HLA-C-restricted CMV epitopes, whose presentation resists viral immunomodulation, were targeted by peptide stimulations together with well-studied HLA-B-restricted epitopes. Donor HLA type was relevant to the analysis, as public TCR beta signatures indicated carriage of CMV infection together with the matching HLA type.

The treatment or condition label of this sample denotes: in vitro stimulation with specific CMV peptide epitopes to enrich CMV-specific T cells. This clonotype appeared a few times. It lacks a known antigen. No base qualities exist here, and no much larger clone lies one base off it. Overall study outcomes, separate from this receptor: Cumulative frequency of public TCR beta family members discriminated carriers of CMV infection plus the relevant HLA type in this cohort and an independent roughly 330-donor cohort. The ex vivo response was dominated by HLA-C-restricted CMV-specific TCR beta clonotypes, which also provided the single most frequent clonotype in two of eight donors.

The CDR3 runs 17 amino acids, cysteine and phenylalanine included. Only the CDR3 region is kept as DNA, spanning 51 bases read in frame from base 1. Sequences MNHNS (CDR1) and SASEGT (CDR2) are obtained from the germline V gene. Trimming at the junction amounts to 6 bases on V and 2 bases on J, and the germline ends lie 19 bases apart. Sequencing was performed on an Illumina HiSeq 1500. In TCRdb, the public reads were trimmed at Q25 with fastp and aligned with MiXCR, with productive beta chains retained. For every CDR3 protein sequence, its rows merge into one entry that carries the most common genes and DNA. Recorded for this sample are about 78,000 distinct CDR3 sequences; about 40% of them occurred a single time. The ten largest clones capture 93% of the sample.

Sequenced here: CD8+ T cells from cultured PBMCs, sampled from culture after CMV antigen stimulation. The chain couples TRBV6-1 to TRBJ2-2; the D region possibly corresponds to TRBD2 (6 bases align). The receptor was isolated from a human donor in good health (CMV status not recorded). Some clones in this sample may be carry-over from other donors' samples. The DNA reads TGTGCCAGCAGGGTCGGTCGAACGGGGGTTAACACCGGGGAGCTGTTTTTT. Its protein reads: CASRVGRTGVNTGELFF.